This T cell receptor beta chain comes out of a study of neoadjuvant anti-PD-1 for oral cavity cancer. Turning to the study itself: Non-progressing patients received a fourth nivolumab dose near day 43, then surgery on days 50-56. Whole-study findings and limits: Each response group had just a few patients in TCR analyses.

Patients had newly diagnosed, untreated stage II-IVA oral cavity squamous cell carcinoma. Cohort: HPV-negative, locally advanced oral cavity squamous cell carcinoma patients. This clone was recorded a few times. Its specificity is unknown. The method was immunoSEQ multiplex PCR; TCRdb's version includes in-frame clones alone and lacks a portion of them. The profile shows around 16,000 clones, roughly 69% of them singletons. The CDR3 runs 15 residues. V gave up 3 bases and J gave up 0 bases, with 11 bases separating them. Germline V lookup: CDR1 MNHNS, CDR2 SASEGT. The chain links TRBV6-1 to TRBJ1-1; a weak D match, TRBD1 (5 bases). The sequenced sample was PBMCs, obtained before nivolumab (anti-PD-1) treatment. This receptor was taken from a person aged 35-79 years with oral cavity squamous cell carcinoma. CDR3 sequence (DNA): TGTGCCAGCAGTGAGGACGGGACGGTGAACACTGAAGCTTTCTTT. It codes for CASSEDGTVNTEAFF.